This T cell receptor beta chain was captured by sequencing in a study of response to subunit inactivated influenza vaccine. The CDR3 sequence is 16 residues long. CDR1 is DFQATT and CDR2 is SNEGSKA in the germline V gene (reference sequence). The ends lost 4 bases at V and 6 bases at J; junction bases unmatched: 9. The table lists this clonotype with a few counts. TCRdb independently ran MiXCR on the RT-PCR reads; one entry per CDR3 protein. The sample lists roughly 650,000 distinct CDR3 sequences, 13% to 15% occurring once. The receptor comes from a man in his fifties who received an inactivated influenza vaccine. The sequenced sample was PBMCs from blood, obtained 14 to 15 days before vaccination. This chain uses TRBV20-1 with TRBJ2-1, with TRBD2 matching 13 bases. This CDR3 reads CSATRTSGRGSNEQFF. DNA of the CDR3: TGCAGTGCTACCCGGACTAGCGGGAGAGGGTCCAATGAGCAGTTCTTC.